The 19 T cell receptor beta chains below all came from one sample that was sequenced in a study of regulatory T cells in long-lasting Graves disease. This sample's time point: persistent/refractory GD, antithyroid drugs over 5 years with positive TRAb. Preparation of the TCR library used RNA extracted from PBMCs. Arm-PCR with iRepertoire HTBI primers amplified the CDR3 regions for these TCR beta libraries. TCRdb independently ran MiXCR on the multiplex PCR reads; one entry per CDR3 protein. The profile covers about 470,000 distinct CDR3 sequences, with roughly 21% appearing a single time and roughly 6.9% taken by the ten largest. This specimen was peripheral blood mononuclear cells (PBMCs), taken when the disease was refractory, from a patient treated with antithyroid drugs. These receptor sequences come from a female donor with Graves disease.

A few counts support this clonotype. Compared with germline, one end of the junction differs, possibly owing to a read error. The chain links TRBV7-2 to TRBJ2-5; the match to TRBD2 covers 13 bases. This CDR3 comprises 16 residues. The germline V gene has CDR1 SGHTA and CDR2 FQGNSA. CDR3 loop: CASSQGTSGIQETQYF. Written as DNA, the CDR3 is TGCGCCAGCAGCCAAGGGACTAGCGGGATACAAGAGACCCAGTACTTC. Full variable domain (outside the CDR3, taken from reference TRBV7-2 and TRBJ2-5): GAGVSQSPSNKVTEKGKDVELRCDPISGHTALYWYRQSLGQGLEFLIYFQGNSAPDKSGLPSDRFSAERTGGSVSTLTIQRTQQEDSAVYLCASSQGTSGIQETQYFGPGTRLLVL.

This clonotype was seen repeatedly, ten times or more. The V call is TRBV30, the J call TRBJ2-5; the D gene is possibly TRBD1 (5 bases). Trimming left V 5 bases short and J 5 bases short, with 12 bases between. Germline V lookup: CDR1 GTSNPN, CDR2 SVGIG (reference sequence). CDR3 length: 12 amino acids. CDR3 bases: TGTGCCTGGGATGAAGCAGGGGAGACCCAGTACTTC. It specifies CAWDEAGETQYF.

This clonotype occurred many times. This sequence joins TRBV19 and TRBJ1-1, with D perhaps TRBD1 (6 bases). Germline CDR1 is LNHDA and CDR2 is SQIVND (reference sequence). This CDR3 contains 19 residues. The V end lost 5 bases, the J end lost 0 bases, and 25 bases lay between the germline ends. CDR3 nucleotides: TGTGCCAGTAGTCCCCCTCTCGGACAGAGAACCCTAATGAACACTGAAGCTTTCTTT. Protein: CASSPPLGQRTLMNTEAFF. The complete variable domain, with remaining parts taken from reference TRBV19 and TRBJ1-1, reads DGGITQSPKYLFRKEGQNVTLSCEQNLNHDAMYWYRQDPGQGLRLIYYSQIVNDFQKGDIAEGYSVSREKKESFPLTVTSAQKNPTAFYLCASSPPLGQRTLMNTEAFFGQGTRLTVV.

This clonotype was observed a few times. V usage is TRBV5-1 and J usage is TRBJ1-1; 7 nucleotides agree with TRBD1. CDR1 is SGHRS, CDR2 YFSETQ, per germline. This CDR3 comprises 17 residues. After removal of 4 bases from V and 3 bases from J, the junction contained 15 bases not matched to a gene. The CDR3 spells CASSPWTILRGDTEAFF. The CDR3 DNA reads TGCGCCAGCAGCCCCTGGACAATTCTCAGGGGGGACACTGAAGCTTTCTTT. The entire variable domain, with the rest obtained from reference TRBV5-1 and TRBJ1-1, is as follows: KAGVTQTPRYLIKTRGQQVTLSCSPISGHRSVSWYQQTPGQGLQFLFEYFSETQRNKGNFPGRFSGRQFSNSRSEMNVSTLELGDSALYLCASSPWTILRGDTEAFFGQGTRLTVV.

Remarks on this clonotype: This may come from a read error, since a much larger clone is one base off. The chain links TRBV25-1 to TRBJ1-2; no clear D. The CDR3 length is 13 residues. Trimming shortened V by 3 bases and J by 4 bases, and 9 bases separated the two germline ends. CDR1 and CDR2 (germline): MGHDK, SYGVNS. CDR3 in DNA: TGTGCCAGCAGTGACGGACGGAGCTATGGCTACACCTTC. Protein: CASSDGRSYGYTF.

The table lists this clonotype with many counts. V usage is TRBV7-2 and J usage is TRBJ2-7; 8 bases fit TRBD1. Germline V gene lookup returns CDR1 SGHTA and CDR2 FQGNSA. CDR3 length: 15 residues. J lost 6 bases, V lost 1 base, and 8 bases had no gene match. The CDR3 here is CASSLGGAGGAEQYF. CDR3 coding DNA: TGTGCCAGCAGCTTAGGGGGGGCAGGGGGCGCCGAGCAGTACTTC.

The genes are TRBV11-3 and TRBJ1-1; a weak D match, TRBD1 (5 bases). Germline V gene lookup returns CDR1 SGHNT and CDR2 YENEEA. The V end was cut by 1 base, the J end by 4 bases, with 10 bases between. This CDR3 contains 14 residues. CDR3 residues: CASSLGSGSTEAFF. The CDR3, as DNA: TGTGCCAGCAGCTTAGGGTCAGGGAGCACTGAAGCTTTCTTT.

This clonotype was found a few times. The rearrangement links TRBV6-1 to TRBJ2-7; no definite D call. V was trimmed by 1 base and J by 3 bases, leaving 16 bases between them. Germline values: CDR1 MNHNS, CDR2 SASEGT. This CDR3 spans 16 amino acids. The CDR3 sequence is CASSEERIPPFYEQYF. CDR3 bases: TGTGCCAGCAGTGAAGAACGGATACCACCTTTCTACGAGCAGTACTTC.

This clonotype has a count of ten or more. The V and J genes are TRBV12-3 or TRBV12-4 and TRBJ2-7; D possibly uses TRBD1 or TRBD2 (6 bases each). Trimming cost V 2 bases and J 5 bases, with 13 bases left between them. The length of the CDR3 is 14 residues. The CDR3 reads CASSLIGGLNEQYF. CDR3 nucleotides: TGTGCCAGCAGTTTAATTGGGGGGCTGAACGAGCAGTACTTC.

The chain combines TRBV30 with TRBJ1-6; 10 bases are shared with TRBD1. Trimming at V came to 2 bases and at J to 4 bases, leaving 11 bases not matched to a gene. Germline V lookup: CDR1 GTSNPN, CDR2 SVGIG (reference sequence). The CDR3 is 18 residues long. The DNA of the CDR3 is TGTGCCTGGAGTCCCCCCGACAGGGGGCTCGATTATAATTCACCCCTCCACTTT. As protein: CAWSPPDRGLDYNSPLHF. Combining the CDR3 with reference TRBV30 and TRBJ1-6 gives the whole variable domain SQTIHQWPATLVQPVGSPLSLECTVEGTSNPNLYWYRQAAGRGLQLLFYSVGIGQISSEVPQNLSASRPQDRQFILSSKKLLLSDSGFYLCAWSPPDRGLDYNSPLHFGNGTRLTVT.

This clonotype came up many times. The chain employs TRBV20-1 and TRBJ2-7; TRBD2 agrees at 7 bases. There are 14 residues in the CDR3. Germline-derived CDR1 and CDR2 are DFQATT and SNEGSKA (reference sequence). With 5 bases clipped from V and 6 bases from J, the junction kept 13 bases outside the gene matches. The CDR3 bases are TGCAGTGCTCACGACGGGGGGAGATCAGCCGAGCAGTACTTC. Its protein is CSAHDGGRSAEQYF.

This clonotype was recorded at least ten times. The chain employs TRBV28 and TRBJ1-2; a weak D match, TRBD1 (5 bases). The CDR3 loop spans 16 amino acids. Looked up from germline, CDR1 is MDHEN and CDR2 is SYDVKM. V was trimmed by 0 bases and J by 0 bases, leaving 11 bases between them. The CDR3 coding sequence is TGTGCCAGCAGTTTATGGGGGGAAGTAGCTAACTATGGCTACACCTTC. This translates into CASSLWGEVANYGYTF.

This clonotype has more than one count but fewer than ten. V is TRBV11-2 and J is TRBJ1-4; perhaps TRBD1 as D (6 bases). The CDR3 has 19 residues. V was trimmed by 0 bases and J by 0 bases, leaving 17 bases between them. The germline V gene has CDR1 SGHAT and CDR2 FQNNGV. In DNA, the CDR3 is TGTGCCAGCAGCTTAGATCTCGCAGGGGCCCTCCCAACTAATGAAAAACTGTTTTTT. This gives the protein CASSLDLAGALPTNEKLFF.

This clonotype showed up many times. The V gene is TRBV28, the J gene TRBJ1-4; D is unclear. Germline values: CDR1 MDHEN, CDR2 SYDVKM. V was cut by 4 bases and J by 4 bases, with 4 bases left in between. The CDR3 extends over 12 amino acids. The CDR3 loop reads CASSSGNEKLFF. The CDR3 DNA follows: TGTGCCAGCAGTTCCGGTAATGAAAAACTGTTTTTT.

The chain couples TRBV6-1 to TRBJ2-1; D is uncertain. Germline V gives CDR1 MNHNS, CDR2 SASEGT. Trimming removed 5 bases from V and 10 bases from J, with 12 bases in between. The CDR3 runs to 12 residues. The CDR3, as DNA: TGTGCCAGCAGTCCCGGCCGGGTGGAGCAGTTCTTC. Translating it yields CASSPGRVEQFF.

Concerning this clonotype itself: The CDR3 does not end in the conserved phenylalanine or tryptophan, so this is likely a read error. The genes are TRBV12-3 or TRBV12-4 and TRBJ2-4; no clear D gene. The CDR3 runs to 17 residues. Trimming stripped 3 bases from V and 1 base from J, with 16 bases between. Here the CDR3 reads CASSFEVGNPAKNIQYV. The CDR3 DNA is TGTGCCAGCAGTTTTGAGGTGGGCAACCCGGCCAAAAACATTCAGTACGTC.

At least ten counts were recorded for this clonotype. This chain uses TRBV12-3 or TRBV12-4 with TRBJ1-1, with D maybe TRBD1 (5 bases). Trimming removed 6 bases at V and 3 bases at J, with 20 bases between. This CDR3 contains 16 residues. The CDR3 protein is CASRPALGEPDTEAFF. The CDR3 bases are TGTGCCAGCAGACCTGCCCTAGGGGAGCCCGACACTGAAGCTTTCTTT.

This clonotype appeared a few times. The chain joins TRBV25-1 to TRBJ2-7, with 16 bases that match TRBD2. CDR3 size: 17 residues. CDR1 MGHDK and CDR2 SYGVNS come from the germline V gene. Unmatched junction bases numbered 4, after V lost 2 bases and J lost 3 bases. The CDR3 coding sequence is TGTGCCAGCAGTGAAGGGACTAGCGGGAGGGGTGACTACGAGCAGTACTTC. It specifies CASSEGTSGRGDYEQYF.

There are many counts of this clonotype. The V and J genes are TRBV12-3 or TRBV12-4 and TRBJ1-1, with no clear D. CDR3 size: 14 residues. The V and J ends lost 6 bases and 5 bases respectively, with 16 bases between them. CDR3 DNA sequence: TGTGCCAGCAGCTCCGGTTCCCTGTGGACTGAAGCTTTCTTT. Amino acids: CASSSGSLWTEAFF.